This TCR beta chain comes out of a study of shared clonotypes between healthy human individuals. Overall study findings and caveats: The represented genetic and exposure-history diversity was limited by the small number of donors.

V lost 6 bases to trimming and J lost 1 base, with 15 bases between them. Germline values: CDR1 MNHEY, CDR2 SMNVEV (reference sequence). This CDR3 is 15 amino acids long. It was CD45RO-negative cells, positively selected for CCR7, that made up naive CD8 cells, with terminally differentiated effector memory CD45RA+ cells excluded. TCRdb's table, derived via immunoSEQ multiplex PCR, lists solely in-frame clones and lacks some. The sample has approximately 590,000 clones, about 95% seen once. Notes on this clone: What it binds is not known.

The rearrangement links TRBV27 to TRBJ1-1, with D perhaps matching TRBD1 (6 bases). This receptor was obtained from a woman aged 25-40 years in good health. The sequenced sample consisted of naive CD8+ T cells sorted from blood. CDR3 nucleotides: TGTGCCAGCAGCAATCCCGGACAGCCGAACACTGAAGCTTTCTTT. Amino acids: CASSNPGQPNTEAFF.